Each of the 17 T cell receptor beta chains below was sequenced from the same sample in a study of cytomegalovirus exposure and HLA in healthy donors. This PCR relied on a set of 60 Vbeta primers and 13 Jbeta primers. Sequenced by immunoSEQ multiplex PCR; TCRdb stores in-frame clones only, minus some. Found here are over 200,000 clones, around 85% of them singletons; the top ten hold over 1%. What was sequenced was PBMCs. All receptors come from a human donor in good health.

The chain's CDR3 is CASSLARASFSYEQYF. The DNA for the CDR3 is TGTGCCAGCAGCTTAGCACGAGCATCCTTCTCCTACGAGCAGTACTTC. This chain joins TRBV7-9 and TRBJ2-7; D not certain. This CDR3 region has 16 residues. Germline loops: CDR1 SEHNR, CDR2 FQNEAQ (reference sequence). Trimming removed 0 bases from V and 0 bases from J, with 12 bases in between.

The CDR3 bases are TGTGCCAGCAGCTTGCCGGGAACCCTCAACTACGAGCAGTACTTC. Its translation: CASSLPGTLNYEQYF. The V call is TRBV5-4, the J call TRBJ2-7; D is possibly TRBD2 (5 bases). The CDR3 spans 15 residues. Germline CDR1 SGHNT, CDR2 YYREEE (reference sequence). The V and J ends lost 1 base and 3 bases respectively, with 14 bases between them.

This rearrangement joins TRBV5-1 to TRBJ2-6; 9 nucleotides align to TRBD1. The CDR3 is 18 residues long. Germline V gene sequence: CDR1 SGHRS, CDR2 YFSETQ. V dropped 4 bases and J dropped 1; count of bases not matched to a gene: 9. The DNA for the CDR3 is TGCGCCAGCAGCCTATTCCCGGGACAGGGTTCTGGGGCCAACGTCCTGACTTTC. It is translated as CASSLFPGQGSGANVLTF.

The chain recombines TRBV19 with TRBJ2-7; TRBD2 matches at 11 bases. The CDR3 consists of 14 residues. Germline CDR1 LNHDA, CDR2 SQIVND (reference sequence). With V trimmed by 4 bases and J by 4 bases, 3 bases remained unmatched. CDR3 sequence (DNA): TGTGCCAGTAGTAACTTAGCGGGAGGGTACGAGCAGTACTTC. This translates into CASSNLAGGYEQYF.

The rearrangement joins TRBV19 to TRBJ2-7, with 8 bases aligning to TRBD1. Losses at the gene ends were 6 bases for V and 6 bases for J; bases not matched to a gene: 34. The CDR3 has 22 residues. Germline CDR1 LNHDA, CDR2 SQIVND (reference sequence). The CDR3 sequence: CASRGTSGQGPLRSGRSGEQYF. The CDR3 DNA follows: TGTGCCAGTAGAGGGACGTCTGGACAGGGTCCCCTCCGGTCTGGTCGGTCGGGCGAGCAGTACTTC.

The chain links TRBV5-6 to TRBJ2-1; D is uncertain. The CDR3 contains 15 residues. V shed 3 bases and J shed 2 bases, with 12 bases lying between them. Germline-derived CDR1 and CDR2 are SGHDT and YYEEEE. The CDR3 region has the DNA TGTGCCAGCAGCTCTTTACAGAGCACCTACAATGAGCAGTTCTTC. Its translation is CASSSLQSTYNEQFF. Looking up the rest from reference TRBV5-6 and TRBJ2-1 gives the full variable domain: DAGVTQSPTHLIKTRGQQVTLRCSPKSGHDTVSWYQQALGQGPQFIFQYYEEEERQRGNFPDRFSGHQFPNYSSELNVNALLLGDSALYLCASSSLQSTYNEQFFGPGTRLTVL.

CDR3 sequence: CASSLAPGEYTEAFF. The CDR3 DNA is TGCGCCAGCAGCTTGGCACCAGGGGAGTACACTGAAGCTTTCTTT. The J gene is TRBJ1-1, the V gene TRBV5-1; perhaps TRBD1 as D (6 bases). The CDR3 sequence is 15 residues long. Looked up from germline, CDR1 is SGHRS and CDR2 is YFSETQ. The V gene lost 0 bases and the J gene lost 3 bases, with 12 bases spanning the gap.

The chain links TRBV2 to TRBJ2-5; 11 bases line up with TRBD2. Germline V gene sequence: CDR1 SNHLY, CDR2 FYNNEI. The CDR3 is 15 residues long. The V gene end was trimmed by 5 bases and the J gene end by 7 bases; junction bases not matched to a gene: 9. The CDR3, as DNA: TGTGCCAGCAGTACCCCGGGACTAGCGGAACGGACCCAGTACTTC. This translates into CASSTPGLAERTQYF.

This sequence joins TRBV27 and TRBJ2-5; D may be TRBD1 (6 bases). Germline-derived CDR1 and CDR2 are MNHEY and SMNVEV (reference sequence). V dropped 7 bases and J dropped 5 bases, with 14 bases sitting between them. The CDR3 totals 13 residues. The CDR3 reads CASTGQPHETQYF. CDR3 in DNA: TGTGCCAGCACGGGACAACCCCATGAGACCCAGTACTTC.

The genes are TRBV21-1 and TRBJ2-1; the table's D call TRBD2 went unverified against the DNA. TRBV21-1 is a recognized pseudogene. This CDR3 is built from 19 residues. Here the CDR3 DNA reads TGTGCCAGCAGCATGACCCCTCGGGATAGCGGGCGGTACTACAATGAGCAGTTCTTC. It is translated as CASSMTPRDSGRYYNEQFF.

This rearrangement joins TRBV28 to TRBJ2-7; tentatively, D is TRBD1 (6 bases). The germline V gene encodes CDR1 MDHEN and CDR2 SYDVKM. V gave up 3 bases and J gave up 4 bases, with 10 bases separating them. The CDR3 is made up of 13 amino acids. In DNA, the CDR3 is TGTGCCAGCAGTTTGGGCAGGGGATACGAGCAGTACTTC. Protein sequence: CASSLGRGYEQYF.

About this clone itself: The junction and the germline gene differ at one end; a read error may be behind it. This rearrangement joins TRBV7-9 to TRBJ2-7; possible D gene TRBD1, 5 bases. The CDR3 contains 11 residues. Per the germline V gene, CDR1 is SEHNR and CDR2 is FQNEAQ (reference sequence). CDR3 in amino acids: CSSSPGIEQYF. DNA of the CDR3: TGTTCCAGCAGCCCAGGGATCGAGCAGTACTTC.

This chain uses TRBV7-3 with TRBJ2-1; D may be TRBD1 (5 bases). The germline V gene has CDR1 SGHTA and CDR2 FQGTGA. The CDR3 totals 14 residues. Deletions cut 5 bases from V and 1 base from J, with 9 bases between. CDR3 sequence reads: CASSPAGSYNEQFF. CDR3 in DNA: TGTGCCAGCAGCCCAGCAGGGTCCTACAATGAGCAGTTCTTC.

This clone was seen once. The chain recombines TRBV9 with TRBJ2-3; TRBD2 aligns across 12 bases. CDR3 size: 15 residues. CDR1 SGDLS and CDR2 YYNGEE come from the germline V gene. Trimming removed 4 bases from V and 5 bases from J; junction bases left unmatched: 5. CDR3 residues: CASSHTGLAGDTQYF. The CDR3 DNA reads as TGTGCCAGCAGCCATACGGGACTAGCGGGAGATACGCAGTATTTT.

This sequence joins TRBV11-3 and TRBJ2-1, with no clear D. The CDR3 has 12 amino acids. Germline values: CDR1 SGHNT, CDR2 YENEEA. Trimming shortened V by 3 bases and J by 11 bases, and 11 bases separated the two germline ends. This CDR3 is CASSFGLEKQFF. CDR3 coding DNA: TGTGCCAGCAGCTTTGGTTTAGAGAAGCAGTTCTTC.

The V and J genes are TRBV4-3 and TRBJ1-5; tentatively, D is TRBD1 (5 bases). From germline, CDR1 is LGHNA and CDR2 YSLEER. The CDR3 is 14 amino acids. Trimming left V 3 bases short and J 6 bases short, with 12 bases between. The CDR3 nucleotides read TGCGCCAGCAGCCATGGACAAAATACTCAGCCCCAGCATTTT. Residues: CASSHGQNTQPQHF.

This chain uses TRBV5-1 with TRBJ2-2; 13 bases map to TRBD2. V gave up 4 bases and J gave up 4 bases; unmatched junction bases: 7. The CDR3 runs 17 residues. Germline V gives CDR1 SGHRS, CDR2 YFSETQ. The CDR3 loop is CASSPGTSGKVTGELFF. DNA of the CDR3: TGCGCCAGCAGCCCCGGGACTAGCGGGAAGGTCACCGGGGAGCTGTTTTTT.